This is a list of T cell receptor beta chains from one sample in a study of cytomegalovirus exposure and HLA in healthy donors. Some clones are missing from TCRdb's copy, which holds only in-frame ones; the method was immunoSEQ multiplex PCR. The data contain about 90,000 clones, roughly 67% of them singletons. Sequences were obtained from PBMCs. These receptors all come from a woman aged 50 to 60 in good health and CMV-seropositive. Each CDR3 is given with its conserved first and last residue. D genes are given only for firm matches. Some rows have no size entry. The others give once, few or many, or a class for an expanded clone.

V: TRBV7-3; J: TRBJ2-3; size: -; D: -; DNA: TGTGCCAGCAGGTCCGGGACTTTCACAGATACGCAGTATTTT; CDR3: CASRSGTFTDTQYF
V: TRBV19; J: TRBJ2-2; size: -; D: -; DNA: TGTGCCAGTACCCCCCTGGGCAGCTCGAGGGGGACCGGGGAGCTGTTTTTT; CDR3: CASTPLGSSRGTGELFF
V: TRBV7-2; J: TRBJ1-2; size: -; D: -; DNA: TGTGCCAGCAGCCCCCAGGGGTGGAACTATGGCTACACCTTC; CDR3: CASSPQGWNYGYTF
V: TRBV4-1; J: TRBJ1-4; size: -; D: TRBD1; DNA: TGCGCCAGCAGCACAGGGGGTATCGCTAATGAAAAACTGTTTTTT; CDR3: CASSTGGIANEKLFF
V: TRBV7-9; J: TRBJ2-3; size: few; D: -; DNA: TGTGCCAGCAGCTCACCAGGGGCGAGCACAGATACGCAGTATTTT; CDR3: CASSSPGASTDTQYF
V: TRBV7-6; J: TRBJ1-5; size: -; D: -; DNA: TGTGCCAGCAGCCCGGGTTTTAATCAGCCCCAGCATTTT; CDR3: CASSPGFNQPQHF
V: TRBV28; J: TRBJ1-4; size: few; D: -; DNA: TGTGCCAGCACCCGCCTCGGGGAGGCTAATGAAAAACTGTTTTTT; CDR3: CASTRLGEANEKLFF
V: TRBV7-7; J: TRBJ2-2; size: -; D: -; DNA: TGTGCCAGCAGCCGTGGGCTTGGACAGCAAAACACCGGGGAGCTGTTTTTT; CDR3: CASSRGLGQQNTGELFF
V: TRBV11-3; J: TRBJ2-7; size: -; D: TRBD2; DNA: TGTGCCAGCAGCCCGGGGGGGCACGAGCAGTACTTC; CDR3: CASSPGGHEQYF
V: TRBV5-1; J: TRBJ2-2; size: -; D: TRBD1; DNA: TGCGCCAGCAGCCCTAACAGGGGCGGGAACACCGGGGAGCTGTTTTTT; CDR3: CASSPNRGGNTGELFF
V: TRBV6-5; J: TRBJ1-2; size: -; D: -; DNA: TGTGCCAGCAGAACCTACAGGGAAGGGGGCTACACCTTC; CDR3: CASRTYREGGYTF
V: TRBV4-2; J: TRBJ1-2; size: -; D: -; DNA: TGTGCCAGCAGCCAAGAGGAGAGGACTTATGGCTACACCTTC; CDR3: CASSQEERTYGYTF
V: TRBV10-3; J: TRBJ1-4; size: -; D: TRBD1; DNA: TGTGCCACCCCGGGACAGGGGGATGAAAAACTGTTTTTT; CDR3: CATPGQGDEKLFF
V: TRBV18; J: TRBJ2-1; size: -; D: TRBD2; DNA: TGTGCCAGCTCACGAAGCGGGGGGGCAGAGGGCAATGAGCAGTTCTTC; CDR3: CASSRSGGAEGNEQFF
V: TRBV4-1; J: TRBJ2-3; size: -; D: TRBD1; DNA: TGCGCCAGCAGCCAAGATAGGGGGCAGGGAAGCACAGATACGCAGTATTTT; CDR3: CASSQDRGQGSTDTQYF
V: TRBV27; J: TRBJ1-2; size: -; D: -; DNA: TGTGCCAGCAGGACCACGAGCAGGGTTAACTATGGCTACACCTTC; CDR3: CASRTTSRVNYGYTF
V: TRBV7-9; J: TRBJ1-1; size: -; D: -; DNA: TGTGCCAGCACTGTGGGGCTGTCGAACACTGAAGCTTTCTTT; CDR3: CASTVGLSNTEAFF
V: TRBV6-4; J: TRBJ2-7; size: medium-sized; D: -; DNA: TGTGCCAGCAGTTACTCTGGGAGCGACGAGCAGTACTTC; CDR3: CASSYSGSDEQYF
V: TRBV28; J: TRBJ1-2; size: -; D: TRBD1; DNA: TGTGCCCTCGGGGTGACAGGGATCTATGGCTACACCTTC; CDR3: CALGVTGIYGYTF
V: TRBV4-3; J: TRBJ2-1; size: -; D: -; DNA: TGCGCCAGCAGCGGAGTACTCGCAGGGAACAATGAGCAGTTCTTC; CDR3: CASSGVLAGNNEQFF
V: TRBV30; J: TRBJ1-1; size: -; D: -; DNA: TGTGCCTGGAGTGTTCTTCCGTTGAACACTGAAGCTTTCTTT; CDR3: CAWSVLPLNTEAFF
V: TRBV11-2; J: TRBJ2-2; size: -; D: TRBD2; DNA: TGTGCCAGCAGCTTAGTGGGACTAGCGGGCCAGACCGGGGAGCTGTTTTTT; CDR3: CASSLVGLAGQTGELFF
V: TRBV29-1; J: TRBJ1-1; size: -; D: -; DNA: TGCAGCGTAGGCCGGGACACTGAAGCTTTCTTT; CDR3: CSVGRDTEAFF
V: TRBV30; J: TRBJ2-7; size: -; D: -; DNA: TGTGCCTGGGGGGGGTCCTACGAGCAGTACTTC; CDR3: CAWGGSYEQYF
V: TRBV9; J: TRBJ1-1; size: -; D: -; DNA: TGTGCCAGCAGCGCACTTCACGGAGTGGGCACTGAAGCTTTCTTT; CDR3: CASSALHGVGTEAFF
V: TRBV10-3; J: TRBJ2-7; size: -; D: -; DNA: TGTGCCAGGGCGCCTACGGACGAGCAGTACTTC; CDR3: CARAPTDEQYF
V: TRBV2; J: TRBJ2-3; size: -; D: TRBD1; DNA: TGTGCCAGCAGTCGGACAGGGTCCCGCACAGATACGCAGTATTTT; CDR3: CASSRTGSRTDTQYF
V: TRBV7-9; J: TRBJ1-2; size: -; D: -; DNA: TGTGCCAGCAGCCCATCGACAGGCGTCTATGGCTACACCTTC; CDR3: CASSPSTGVYGYTF
V: TRBV28; J: TRBJ2-1; size: -; D: -; DNA: TGTGCCAGCACAACCTACTTCAATGAGCAGTTCTTC; CDR3: CASTTYFNEQFF
V: TRBV30; J: TRBJ2-5; size: -; D: -; DNA: TGTGCCTGGAGTCCACAGAGGGCCGGTCAGTACTTC; CDR3: CAWSPQRAGQYF
V: TRBV7-2; J: TRBJ1-2; size: -; D: -; DNA: TGTGCCAGCAGCTTAGCCACAGCACCGGTCTATGGCTACACCTTC; CDR3: CASSLATAPVYGYTF
V: TRBV5-6; J: TRBJ1-3; size: -; D: -; DNA: TGTGCCAGCAGCCGTCGGACAGCCTCTGGAAACACCATATATTTT; CDR3: CASSRRTASGNTIYF
V: TRBV7-9; J: TRBJ1-5; size: -; D: -; DNA: TGTGCCAGCAGCTTAGCAGGGAGCGGCAATCAGCCCCAGCATTTT; CDR3: CASSLAGSGNQPQHF
V: TRBV4-2; J: TRBJ2-5; size: -; D: TRBD2; DNA: TGTGCCAGCAGCCTTAAGCGGGGGACCCAAGAGACCCAGTACTTC; CDR3: CASSLKRGTQETQYF
V: TRBV29-1; J: TRBJ1-2; size: -; D: -; DNA: TGCAGCGGACCGGGGTGCTACACCTTC; CDR3: CSGPGCYTF
V: TRBV6-1; J: TRBJ1-1; size: few; D: -; DNA: TGTGCCAGCAGTGAGCAAACAGGGCAAGCTTTCTTT; CDR3: CASSEQTGQAFF
V: TRBV19; J: TRBJ2-7; size: -; D: -; DNA: TGTGCCAGTAGTGCCGGGACAACTTTTTACTACGAGCAGTACTTC; CDR3: CASSAGTTFYYEQYF
V: TRBV4-2; J: TRBJ2-7; size: -; D: -; DNA: TGTGCCAGCAGCCCTCGAAAGGGGCAAATAGACGAGCAGTACTTC; CDR3: CASSPRKGQIDEQYF
V: TRBV30; J: TRBJ1-2; size: few; D: -; DNA: TGTGCCTGGAGTGGACGGCCCGGGGGGATATACACCTTC; CDR3: CAWSGRPGGIYTF
V: TRBV7-2; J: TRBJ1-5; size: -; D: -; DNA: TGTGCCAGCAGCTTAGGCCCGACTAATCAGCCCCAGCATTTT; CDR3: CASSLGPTNQPQHF
V: TRBV5-1; J: TRBJ2-1; size: -; D: TRBD2; DNA: TGCGCCAGCCGCGGTAGCGGGGGGGCCTCAGACAATGAGCAGTTCTTC; CDR3: CASRGSGGASDNEQFF
V: TRBV7-6; J: TRBJ1-6; size: -; D: TRBD1; DNA: TGTGCCAGCAGCCCGGGACAGGGTAATTCACCCCTCCACTTT; CDR3: CASSPGQGNSPLHF
V: TRBV2; J: TRBJ1-3; size: -; D: TRBD1; DNA: TGTGCCAGCACCGACAGGGCCAGCTCTGGAAACACCATATATTTT; CDR3: CASTDRASSGNTIYF
V: TRBV5-1; J: TRBJ2-1; size: -; D: TRBD2; DNA: TGCGCCAGCAGCCCTCCCGGGGAGGGAGTTGCAAATGAGCAGTTCTTC; CDR3: CASSPPGEGVANEQFF
V: TRBV6-5; J: TRBJ1-1; size: once; D: -; DNA: TGTGCCAGCAAGCGAGGGACAAACACTGAAGCTTTCTTT; CDR3: CASKRGTNTEAFF
V: TRBV7-9; J: TRBJ1-1; size: once; D: -; DNA: TGTGCCAGCAGCTGGACAAGGGACACTGAAGCTTTCTTT; CDR3: CASSWTRDTEAFF
V: TRBV5-4; J: TRBJ2-3; size: -; D: TRBD2; DNA: TGTGCCAGCAGCCCCGGGACTAGCGGGGGGGTGGGTGCAGATACGCAGTATTTT; CDR3: CASSPGTSGGVGADTQYF
V: TRBV7-2; J: TRBJ1-2; size: -; D: TRBD1; DNA: TGTGCCAGCAGCCTCCGACAGGGAGTAGCGAACTATGGCTACACCTTC; CDR3: CASSLRQGVANYGYTF